This T cell receptor beta chain was retrieved from a study of CD8+ T cells in alopecia areata. Looking at the study overall: The drug, tofacitinib, lasted 6 to 18 months, followed by 6 months off drug.

Study conclusions and caveats: Mice gave a clearer picture of TCR sharing than patients did, possibly for HLA-related reasons.

Germline trimming cut 7 bases from V and 2 bases from J; bases unmatched to any gene: 7. Germline CDR1 SGHTA, CDR2 FQGNSA. The CDR3 is made up of 14 amino acids. In each case, RNA was isolated and then reverse transcribed into cDNA as the sequencing template. Sequencing used immunoSEQ multiplex PCR; TCRdb keeps in-frame clones, though not all of them. This table has roughly 210,000 clones, around two fifths appearing once. Regarding this clone: Antigen: not known.

Treatment in this sample: oral pan-JAK inhibitor, 5-10 mg twice daily. Peripheral blood and lesional scalp punch biopsies came from alopecia areata patients. This TCR came from a human donor with alopecia areata. The rearrangement links TRBV7-2 to TRBJ1-1, with 7 bases lining up with TRBD1. The source material was CD4+ T cells sorted from blood, sampled between weeks 36 and 40, from a patient treated with tofacitinib. The CDR3 DNA sequence: TGTGCCAGCATCAAAACAGGGGAAAACACTGAAGCTTTCTTT. Residues: CASIKTGENTEAFF. The full variable domain, its missing parts supplied by reference TRBV7-2 and TRBJ1-1, is GAGVSQSPSNKVTEKGKDVELRCDPISGHTALYWYRQSLGQGLEFLIYFQGNSAPDKSGLPSDRFSAERTGGSVSTLTIQRTQQEDSAVYLCASIKTGENTEAFFGQGTRLTVV.